The 9 T cell receptor beta chains listed next were all sequenced from one sample in a study of B cell selection in AIRE deficiency. The regulatory T cell sort gate was CD4+CD25hiCD127low/negative. Method: immunoSEQ multiplex PCR; TCRdb's copy keeps in-frame clones and lacks some. The sample shows 20,000 to 30,000 clones, approximately 90% of them seen only once. Sequenced input: CD4+CD25+ Tregs sorted from PBMCs. The receptors come from a human donor in good health.

The rearrangement uses TRBV4-1 and TRBJ2-3, with D possibly TRBD2 on 6 matching bases. V dropped 4 bases and J dropped 4 bases, with 15 bases sitting between them. The CDR3 sequence is 15 residues long. Germline V gene lookup returns CDR1 MGHRA and CDR2 YSYEKL. In nucleotides, the CDR3 is TGCGCCAGCAGCCGCGGGGAGATCGGTTCAGATACGCAGTATTTT. Protein product: CASSRGEIGSDTQYF.

The chain employs TRBV5-1 and TRBJ1-4; no firm D call. The CDR3 has 14 amino acids. In germline, CDR1 is SGHRS, CDR2 YFSETQ. V lost 0 bases and J lost 4, with 7 bases in between. This CDR3 is CASSLGGGNEKLFF. The CDR3 nucleotides read TGCGCCAGCAGCTTGGGGGGTGGTAATGAAAAACTGTTTTTT.

This clone occurred once. The V call is TRBV25-1, the J call TRBJ2-2; no clear D gene. This CDR3 region has 16 residues. The germline V gene has CDR1 MGHDK and CDR2 SYGVNS. V was clipped by 1 base and J by 1 base, with 10 bases between them. CDR3 DNA sequence: TGTGCCAGCAGTGAATGGGTCGGTGTGAACACCGGGGAGCTGTTTTTT. This encodes CASSEWVGVNTGELFF.

CDR3 sequence reads: CSVFGSYNEQFF. In nucleotides, the CDR3 is TGCAGCGTTTTTGGCTCCTACAATGAGCAGTTCTTC. The V and J genes are TRBV29-1 and TRBJ2-1; D unresolved. The CDR3 length is 12 residues. The germline V gene encodes CDR1 SQVTM and CDR2 ANQGSEA. Trimming cost V 5 bases and J 0 bases, with 5 bases left between them.

The chain carries TRBV7-9 and TRBJ1-2; 8 nucleotides align to TRBD1. Unmatched junction bases numbered 3, after V lost 3 bases and J lost 3 bases. This CDR3 is built from 14 residues. Germline-derived CDR1 and CDR2 are SEHNR and FQNEAQ (reference sequence). CDR3 protein: CASSLTGVDYGYTF. The CDR3 coding sequence is TGTGCCAGCAGCTTGACAGGGGTCGACTATGGCTACACCTTC.

The chain links TRBV7-8 to TRBJ2-7; the D gene is possibly TRBD1 (5 bases). Germline V gene sequence: CDR1 SGHVS, CDR2 FQNEAQ. Trimming took off 1 base at V and 0 bases at J, with 16 bases between the two ends. The CDR3 extends over 17 amino acids. In nucleotides, the CDR3 is TGTGCCAGCAGCTTAGTCCCGGGCGACAGTTACTCCTACGAGCAGTACTTC. Amino acid sequence: CASSLVPGDSYSYEQYF.

The chain uses TRBV5-1 and TRBJ2-7; 7 nucleotides align to TRBD1. V lost 4 bases and J lost 3; bases outside the gene matches: 10. This CDR3 comprises 15 residues. The V gene's germline CDR1 is SGHRS and CDR2 YFSETQ. CDR3 in DNA: TGCGCCAGCAGCCCCCGGGACAGACTATTCTACGAGCAGTACTTC. It encodes CASSPRDRLFYEQYF.

V and J are TRBV6-6 and TRBJ1-1, with D unresolved. The CDR3 runs to 12 residues. V lost 4 bases and J 8 bases, leaving 11 bases between the germline ends. Germline V lookup: CDR1 MNHNY, CDR2 SVGAGI (reference sequence). CDR3 sequence: CASSSALLEAFF. CDR3 in DNA: TGTGCCAGCAGTTCGGCACTTCTCGAAGCTTTCTTT.

This chain links TRBV7-2 with TRBJ1-6, with 9 bases fitting TRBD1. V dropped 5 bases and J dropped 7; count of bases not matched to a gene: 6. Per germline, CDR1 SGHTA and CDR2 FQGNSA. The CDR3 has 15 amino acids. The CDR3 coding sequence is TGTGCCAGCAGCCAGAGAGACAGGGGGAATTCACCCCTCCACTTT. It translates to CASSQRDRGNSPLHF.